These T cell receptor beta chains were read from a single sample in a study of blood T cell repertoires in COVID-19. TCRdb's copy holds only in-frame clones and misses some; the assay was immunoSEQ multiplex PCR. This sample yields some 150,000 clones, of which 84% are seen a single time; approximately 7.1% belongs to the top ten. The specimen sequenced was peripheral blood. The receptors derive from a woman aged 50 to 60 in a cohort sampled during active or convalescent COVID-19. Each CDR3 is given with its conserved first and last residue. Each record gives: V gene, J gene, clone size, D gene, CDR3 protein, CDR3 DNA. A D gene is named only where the DNA matches it firmly. Size tells how often a clone was seen (once, few, many) or the class of an expanded clone, and some rows leave it out.

V gene: TRBV12-2; J gene: TRBJ1-6; clone size: once; D gene: .; CDR3 protein: CASRRDTSKGNSPLHF; CDR3 DNA: TGTGCAAGTCGTCGGGACACCAGTAAAGGAAATTCACCCCTCCACTTT
V gene: TRBV9; J gene: TRBJ1-1; clone size: .; D gene: TRBD1; CDR3 protein: CASSDRTGMNTEAFF; CDR3 DNA: TGTGCCAGCAGCGACCGGACAGGGATGAACACTGAAGCTTTCTTT
V gene: TRBV19; J gene: TRBJ1-5; clone size: .; D gene: TRBD1; CDR3 protein: CASRHIIATGGLRYQPQHF; CDR3 DNA: TGTGCCAGTAGACACATAATAGCGACAGGGGGCCTTAGATATCAGCCCCAGCATTTT
V gene: TRBV3-1/TRBV3-2; J gene: TRBJ1-3; clone size: .; D gene: .; CDR3 protein: CASSQERLRGNTIYF; CDR3 DNA: TGTGCCAGCAGCCAAGAAAGGCTCAGGGGAAACACCATATATTTT
V gene: TRBV11-2; J gene: TRBJ2-5; clone size: .; D gene: .; CDR3 protein: CASSPGNQETQYF; CDR3 DNA: TGTGCCAGCAGCCCAGGAAACCAAGAGACCCAGTACTTC
V gene: TRBV9; J gene: TRBJ2-2; clone size: .; D gene: .; CDR3 protein: CASSVASRTANTGELFF; CDR3 DNA: TGTGCCAGCAGCGTAGCATCGCGGACAGCGAACACCGGGGAGCTGTTTTTT
V gene: TRBV16; J gene: TRBJ1-5; clone size: .; D gene: .; CDR3 protein: CASSQSGQGSQPQHF; CDR3 DNA: TGTGCCAGCAGCCAATCAGGGCAGGGATCACAGCCCCAGCATTTT
V gene: TRBV10-3; J gene: TRBJ1-1; clone size: .; D gene: .; CDR3 protein: CAIREGGRTEAFF; CDR3 DNA: TGTGCCATCAGAGAAGGGGGACGGACTGAAGCTTTCTTT
V gene: TRBV6-2/TRBV6-3; J gene: TRBJ1-1; clone size: .; D gene: .; CDR3 protein: CASSYGGIEAFF; CDR3 DNA: TGTGCCAGCAGTTACGGGGGGATAGAAGCTTTCTTT
V gene: TRBV19; J gene: TRBJ1-1; clone size: .; D gene: .; CDR3 protein: CASSAGKAFF; CDR3 DNA: TGTGCCAGTAGTGCAGGGAAGGCTTTCTTT
V gene: TRBV20-1; J gene: TRBJ2-5; clone size: .; D gene: .; CDR3 protein: CSATDQETQYF; CDR3 DNA: TGCAGTGCCACGGACCAAGAGACCCAGTACTTC
V gene: TRBV11-2; J gene: TRBJ1-1; clone size: .; D gene: .; CDR3 protein: CASTPTGPMNTEAFF; CDR3 DNA: TGTGCCAGCACCCCGACAGGCCCCATGAACACTGAAGCTTTCTTT
V gene: TRBV5-1; J gene: TRBJ1-1; clone size: .; D gene: .; CDR3 protein: CASSLAGGNTEAFF; CDR3 DNA: TGCGCCAGCAGCTTGGCCGGCGGGAATACTGAAGCTTTCTTT
V gene: TRBV19; J gene: TRBJ2-3; clone size: few; D gene: .; CDR3 protein: CASSKGLGVDTQYF; CDR3 DNA: TGTGCCAGTAGTAAAGGACTCGGCGTGGATACGCAGTATTTT
V gene: TRBV7-2; J gene: TRBJ2-7; clone size: .; D gene: .; CDR3 protein: CASSSNSGYEQYF; CDR3 DNA: TGTGCCAGCAGCTCTAACTCTGGCTACGAGCAGTACTTC
V gene: TRBV6-1; J gene: TRBJ1-2; clone size: few; D gene: .; CDR3 protein: CASSDQRGSYGYTF; CDR3 DNA: TGTGCCAGCAGTGATCAGCGGGGTTCGTATGGCTACACCTTC
V gene: TRBV4-2; J gene: TRBJ1-1; clone size: .; D gene: .; CDR3 protein: CASSQNWNTEAFF; CDR3 DNA: TGTGCCAGCAGCCAAAACTGGAACACTGAAGCTTTCTTT
V gene: TRBV6-5; J gene: TRBJ2-3; clone size: .; D gene: TRBD2; CDR3 protein: CASLAGGPTDTQYF; CDR3 DNA: TGTGCCAGTCTAGCGGGGGGGCCCACAGATACGCAGTATTTT
V gene: TRBV20-1; J gene: TRBJ2-3; clone size: .; D gene: TRBD1; CDR3 protein: CSASKGQISTDTQYF; CDR3 DNA: TGCAGTGCTAGTAAGGGACAGATTAGCACAGATACGCAGTATTTT
V gene: TRBV11-3; J gene: TRBJ2-3; clone size: .; D gene: .; CDR3 protein: CASSHGTYSTDTQYF; CDR3 DNA: TGTGCCAGCAGCCATGGGACATACAGCACAGATACGCAGTATTTT
V gene: TRBV5-8; J gene: TRBJ2-5; clone size: .; D gene: TRBD2; CDR3 protein: CASSLGSRTSQETQYF; CDR3 DNA: TGTGCCAGCAGCTTGGGTTCCAGGACTAGTCAAGAGACCCAGTACTTC
V gene: TRBV6-5; J gene: TRBJ2-7; clone size: .; D gene: .; CDR3 protein: CASSYRTTYTYEQYF; CDR3 DNA: TGTGCCAGCAGTTACCGGACTACCTACACCTACGAGCAGTACTTC
V gene: TRBV6-4; J gene: TRBJ1-2; clone size: .; D gene: .; CDR3 protein: CASKVVEQGISYGYTF; CDR3 DNA: TGTGCCAGCAAGGTCGTAGAACAGGGAATTAGCTATGGCTACACCTTC
V gene: TRBV18; J gene: TRBJ1-4; clone size: .; D gene: .; CDR3 protein: CASSPGQPEKLFF; CDR3 DNA: TGTGCCAGCTCACCCGGACAGCCTGAAAAACTGTTTTTT
V gene: TRBV4-1; J gene: TRBJ2-5; clone size: .; D gene: TRBD2; CDR3 protein: CASATETSGSYERNQETQYF; CDR3 DNA: TGCGCCAGCGCGACGGAGACTAGCGGGTCTTATGAGCGGAACCAAGAGACCCAGTACTTC
V gene: TRBV7-8; J gene: TRBJ2-3; clone size: .; D gene: TRBD2; CDR3 protein: CASSLERLAGGTDTQYF; CDR3 DNA: TGTGCCAGCAGCCTCGAACGACTAGCGGGGGGGACAGATACGCAGTATTTT
V gene: TRBV18; J gene: TRBJ1-5; clone size: .; D gene: TRBD1; CDR3 protein: CASSPWQGASNQPQHF; CDR3 DNA: TGTGCCAGCTCACCATGGCAGGGGGCTAGCAATCAGCCCCAGCATTTT
V gene: TRBV4-1; J gene: TRBJ2-2; clone size: .; D gene: TRBD2; CDR3 protein: CASSQDRRGGFTGELFF; CDR3 DNA: TGCGCCAGCAGCCAAGATCGGCGGGGGGGCTTCACCGGGGAGCTGTTTTTT
V gene: TRBV7-9; J gene: TRBJ1-1; clone size: .; D gene: TRBD1; CDR3 protein: CASSRGTGVTEAFF; CDR3 DNA: TGTGCCAGCAGCCGCGGGACAGGAGTTACTGAAGCTTTCTTT
V gene: TRBV7-9; J gene: TRBJ2-5; clone size: .; D gene: TRBD1; CDR3 protein: CASSLGGRGQETQYF; CDR3 DNA: TGTGCCAGCAGTTTAGGGGGCAGGGGGCAAGAGACCCAGTACTTC
V gene: TRBV11-2; J gene: TRBJ2-7; clone size: .; D gene: .; CDR3 protein: CASSLLGGGPYEQYF; CDR3 DNA: TGTGCCAGCAGCTTATTAGGGGGGGGGCCCTACGAGCAGTACTTC
V gene: TRBV6-6; J gene: TRBJ2-7; clone size: once; D gene: TRBD1; CDR3 protein: CASSQQGYPSYEQYF; CDR3 DNA: TGTGCCAGCAGTCAACAGGGGTACCCCTCCTACGAGCAGTACTTC
V gene: TRBV4-1; J gene: TRBJ1-6; clone size: .; D gene: .; CDR3 protein: CASSHPLINSPLHF; CDR3 DNA: TGCGCCAGCAGCCACCCTTTAATTAATTCACCCCTCCACTTT
V gene: TRBV6-5; J gene: TRBJ1-5; clone size: .; D gene: .; CDR3 protein: CASSFRQTNQPQHF; CDR3 DNA: TGTGCCAGCAGCTTTCGACAGACCAATCAGCCCCAGCATTTT
V gene: TRBV29-1; J gene: TRBJ1-5; clone size: few; D gene: .; CDR3 protein: CSVTPGNSNQPQHF; CDR3 DNA: TGCAGCGTGACCCCCGGGAATAGCAATCAGCCCCAGCATTTT